Below, 29 T cell receptor beta chains from the same sample are listed, as sequenced in a study of blood T cell repertoires in COVID-19. Clones were sequenced by immunoSEQ multiplex PCR, and TCRdb holds only the in-frame ones, with some missing. This sample has some 130,000 clones, with 79% found just once. Input material: peripheral blood. These receptors all come from a man aged 55 to 70 with acute or convalescent COVID-19.

V gene TRBV7-8 combines with J gene TRBJ2-1, with 12 bases identical to TRBD2. Germline V gene data show CDR1 as SGHVS and CDR2 as FQNEAQ. The CDR3 has 15 amino acids. Trimming cost V 4 bases and J 6 bases; bases outside gene matches: 4. The CDR3 DNA sequence: TGTGCCAGCAGCTCAAGACTAGCGGGAGCCAATGAGCAGTTCTTC. It translates to CASSSRLAGANEQFF.

This chain joins TRBV3-1 (or the pseudogene TRBV3-2) and TRBJ2-5; D may be TRBD1 (6 bases). V was trimmed by 4 bases and J by 5 bases, leaving 17 bases between them. CDR1 and CDR2 from the germline V gene are LGHDT and YNNKEL (reference sequence). There are 15 residues in the CDR3. The CDR3 protein is CASSRLQTGWETQYF. The CDR3 bases are TGTGCCAGCAGCCGTTTACAGACAGGCTGGGAGACCCAGTACTTC.

The chain employs TRBV29-1 and TRBJ1-3; the D gene is possibly TRBD1 (6 bases). V lost 4 bases and J 3 bases, leaving 10 bases between the germline ends. The CDR3 runs to 13 residues. Germline loops: CDR1 SQVTM, CDR2 ANQGSEA. DNA of the CDR3: TGCAGCGTTGTAGGGGGTAATGGAAACACCATATATTTT. Its translation: CSVVGGNGNTIYF.

The rearrangement links TRBV19 to TRBJ2-7; D gene uncertain. The CDR3 totals 14 residues. Per germline, CDR1 LNHDA and CDR2 SQIVND (reference sequence). Deletions cut 5 bases from V and 4 bases from J, with 15 bases between. The CDR3 is CASSQGATGYEQYF. Here the CDR3 DNA reads TGTGCCAGTAGTCAAGGCGCGACTGGGTACGAGCAGTACTTC.

The count of this clone is one. The chain has TRBV5-3 and TRBJ2-5; 7 bases align to TRBD1. TRBV5-3 is placed among ORFs of uncertain function. The CDR3 runs 13 residues. V dropped 3 bases and J dropped 5; count of bases not matched to a gene: 4. DNA of the CDR3: TGTGCCAGAAGCTATCGACAGGGTGAGACCCAGTACTTC. Its protein product is CARSYRQGETQYF.

The chain links TRBV28 to TRBJ1-4; no firm D call. The CDR3 spans 13 residues. CDR1 and CDR2 from the germline V gene are MDHEN and SYDVKM. The V end lost 9 bases, the J end lost 7 bases, and 15 bases lay between the germline ends. The CDR3 sequence: CASYGRESEKLFF. CDR3 sequence (DNA): TGTGCCAGTTACGGACGGGAGAGTGAAAAACTGTTTTTT.

The genes are TRBV24-1 and TRBJ1-2; 7 nucleotides match TRBD1. There are 14 residues in the CDR3. V was pared by 1 base and J by 3 bases, with 1 base of the junction left unmatched. Germline assignment: CDR1 KGHDR and CDR2 SFDVKD. The DNA of the CDR3 is TGTGCCACCAGTGATTTCGGACAGGACTATGGCTACACCTTC. It is translated as CATSDFGQDYGYTF.

This sequence joins TRBV27 and TRBJ1-2; the match to TRBD1 covers 7 bases. Germline V lookup: CDR1 MNHEY, CDR2 SMNVEV (reference sequence). The CDR3 covers 15 residues. Trimming removed 4 bases from V and 4 bases from J; junction bases left unmatched: 9. The CDR3 spells CASSSGTANTYGYTF. CDR3 in DNA: TGTGCCAGCAGTTCCGGGACAGCGAACACCTATGGCTACACCTTC.

This chain connects TRBV3-1 (or the pseudogene TRBV3-2) to TRBJ2-7; D not resolved. Germline CDR1 reads LGHDT; CDR2 reads YNNKEL (reference sequence). The V end was cut by 1 base, the J end by 6 bases, with 13 bases between. This CDR3 has 14 residues. The chain's CDR3 is CASSQVGQRPEQYF. For the CDR3, the DNA is TGTGCCAGCAGCCAAGTGGGTCAGAGGCCCGAGCAGTACTTC.

The DNA for the CDR3 is TGTGCCAGCAGCTCTACTTATAGCGGGAGCCGCTCCTACGAGCAGTACTTC. Encoded protein: CASSSTYSGSRSYEQYF. The chain has TRBV11-2 and TRBJ2-7, with 9 positions matching TRBD2. Germline V CDR1 and CDR2: SGHAT, FQNNGV. The CDR3 totals 17 residues. The junction had 10 bases not matched to a gene; V was cut back by 4 bases and J by 0 bases. Combining the CDR3 with reference TRBV11-2 and TRBJ2-7 gives the whole variable domain EAGVAQSPRYKIIEKRQSVAFWCNPISGHATLYWYQQILGQGPKLLIQFQNNGVVDDSQLPKDRFSAERLKGVDSTLKIQPAKLEDSAVYLCASSSTYSGSRSYEQYFGPGTRLTVT.

The chain is built from TRBV27 and TRBJ1-4, with D uncertain. The CDR3 sequence is 15 residues long. V was trimmed by 6 bases and J by 2 bases, leaving 13 bases between them. CDR1 is MNHEY and CDR2 is SMNVEV in the germline V gene (reference sequence). The CDR3 nucleotides are TGTGCCAGCAGCCGGGGTGGATCTACTAATGAAAAACTGTTTTTT. It is translated as CASSRGGSTNEKLFF.

As to this clone: Compared with germline, one end of the junction differs, possibly owing to a read error. The gene calls are TRBV7-7 and TRBJ2-5, with TRBD2 as a possible D gene (6 bases). Germline V CDR1 and CDR2: SSHAT, FNYEAQ (reference sequence). The CDR3 loop spans 16 amino acids. CDR3 sequence (DNA): TGTGCTAGCAGCTTAGCCGGCCAGCGGGCTCAAGAGACCCAGTACTTC. It specifies CASSLAGQRAQETQYF.

The rearrangement joins TRBV29-1 to TRBJ2-1; the match to TRBD2 covers 16 bases. Germline CDR1 reads SQVTM; CDR2 reads ANQGSEA. Unmatched junction bases numbered 3, after V lost 7 bases and J lost 3 bases. The CDR3 runs to 15 residues. The CDR3 DNA follows: TGCAGCGGGGGACTAGCGGGAGGGAGCTACAATGAGCAGTTCTTC. Its translation is CSGGLAGGSYNEQFF.

V is TRBV6-2 or TRBV6-3 and J is TRBJ2-7, with 11 nucleotides matching TRBD2. CDR3 length: 15 residues. Germline V gene data show CDR1 as MNHEY and CDR2 as SVGEGT. Trimming at V came to 4 bases and at J to 6 bases, leaving 8 bases not matched to a gene. CDR3 coding DNA: TGTGCCAGCAGTTCGACTAGCGGGACCTCTGCCGAGCAGTACTTC. Its protein is CASSSTSGTSAEQYF.

The J gene is TRBJ1-3, the V gene TRBV6-5; 7 nucleotides agree with TRBD1. V gave up 6 bases and J gave up 6 bases; unmatched junction bases: 8. Looked up from germline, CDR1 is MNHEY and CDR2 is SVGAGI. The CDR3 contains 14 residues. The CDR3 DNA reads TGTGCCAGCAGATTAGGACAGGAAAAAAACACCATATATTTT. Encoded protein: CASRLGQEKNTIYF.

This clone was detected only once. The chain carries TRBV9 and TRBJ2-1; 13 bases align to TRBD2. CDR3 size: 16 residues. The trim removed 4 bases at V and 9 bases at J, leaving 10 bases unmatched. Germline values: CDR1 SGDLS, CDR2 YYNGEE. The CDR3 here is CASSPMGLAGLSEQFF. The CDR3 nucleotides read TGTGCCAGCAGCCCGATGGGACTAGCGGGATTGAGTGAGCAGTTCTTC.

This chain connects TRBV9 to TRBJ2-3; D may be TRBD2 (6 bases). This CDR3 comprises 15 residues. Germline assignment: CDR1 SGDLS and CDR2 YYNGEE. V was shortened by 0 bases and J by 4 bases, with 12 bases between the two germline ends. The CDR3 loop is CASSVAGDLPDTQYF. The DNA for the CDR3 is TGTGCCAGCAGCGTAGCGGGAGACTTGCCAGATACGCAGTATTTT.

J is TRBJ2-1 and V is TRBV7-8, with 9 bases matching TRBD1. The CDR3 has 16 residues. From germline, CDR1 is SGHVS and CDR2 FQNEAQ. V was clipped by 6 bases and J by 6 bases; unmatched bases: 12. CDR3: CASRRLAGQGFNEQFF. The DNA for the CDR3 is TGTGCCAGCAGGCGGTTGGCTGGACAGGGGTTCAATGAGCAGTTCTTC.

This clone was seen only a few times. This chain uses TRBV6-5 with TRBJ1-1, with D possibly TRBD1 on 6 matching bases. The CDR3 is made up of 14 amino acids. Germline V lookup: CDR1 MNHEY, CDR2 SVGAGI. V was shortened by 5 bases and J by 2 bases, with 12 bases between the two germline ends. DNA for the CDR3: TGTGCCAGCAGTAGGGGGGGGAGCAACACTGAAGCTTTCTTT. Its translation: CASSRGGSNTEAFF.

This clone was counted a single time. The rearrangement uses TRBV27 and TRBJ1-2; D uncertain. The V gene lost 6 bases and the J gene lost 2 bases, with 10 bases spanning the gap. Looked up from germline, CDR1 is MNHEY and CDR2 is SMNVEV (reference sequence). The CDR3 has 13 residues. The CDR3 nucleotides read TGTGCCAGCAGATACTCGGGGAACTATGGCTACACCTTC. Encoded protein: CASRYSGNYGYTF.

The chain's CDR3 is CASSQAGGPLSEQYF. The CDR3 DNA reads as TGTGCCAGCAGCCAAGCGGGAGGGCCCCTCTCCGAGCAGTACTTC. The gene calls are TRBV6-2 or TRBV6-3 and TRBJ2-7, with 10 bases matching TRBD2. This CDR3 spans 15 amino acids. Germline loops: CDR1 MNHEY, CDR2 SVGEGT. J gave up 6 bases and V 6 bases, and 11 bases lay outside the gene matches.

The chain links TRBV5-1 to TRBJ2-1; 10 nucleotides line up with TRBD1. The V gene's germline CDR1 is SGHRS and CDR2 YFSETQ. The CDR3 covers 14 residues. V lost 4 bases and J lost 7; bases outside the gene matches: 5. CDR3 sequence (DNA): TGCGCCAGCAGCAGGTGGACAGGGGGAAATGAGCAGTTCTTC. Its translation: CASSRWTGGNEQFF.

This clone was recorded once. The chain joins TRBV28 to TRBJ1-2, with 10 bases matching TRBD1. The germline V gene encodes CDR1 MDHEN and CDR2 SYDVKM. There are 13 residues in the CDR3. The trim removed 10 bases at V and 3 bases at J, leaving 5 bases unmatched. The CDR3 DNA reads as TGTGCCACCAGGACAGGGGGTGACTATGGCTACACCTTC. It yields the protein CATRTGGDYGYTF.

The chain combines TRBV15 with TRBJ2-2; 9 positions agree with TRBD1. Unmatched junction bases numbered 0, after V lost 0 bases and J lost 1 base. Germline loops: CDR1 LNHNV, CDR2 YYDKDF (reference sequence). The CDR3 is 16 residues long. The CDR3 protein is CATSREDRGNTGELFF. DNA for the CDR3: TGTGCCACCAGCAGAGAGGACAGGGGGAACACCGGGGAGCTGTTTTTT.

The chain is built from TRBV6-6 and TRBJ1-1; tentatively, D is TRBD1 (5 bases). There are 13 residues in the CDR3. The V end lost 4 bases, the J end lost 4 bases, and 10 bases lay between the germline ends. Per germline, CDR1 MNHNY and CDR2 SVGAGI (reference sequence). The CDR3 DNA reads TGTGCCAGCAGTTTTCAGGGAGGCACTGAAGCTTTCTTT. This encodes CASSFQGGTEAFF.

The genes are TRBV28 and TRBJ2-3; D perhaps matches TRBD2 (6 bases). Looked up from germline, CDR1 is MDHEN and CDR2 is SYDVKM. The CDR3 has 17 residues. Trimming cost V 6 bases and J 2 bases, with 21 bases left between them. DNA for the CDR3: TGTGCCAGCAGCTCTTTCAGGGTTCCTAGCGACACAGATACGCAGTATTTT. Protein sequence: CASSSFRVPSDTDTQYF.

The V and J genes are TRBV30 and TRBJ1-2; the D gene is possibly TRBD1 (6 bases). CDR3 length equals 11 residues. Germline CDR1 is GTSNPN and CDR2 is SVGIG (reference sequence). Trimming took off 3 bases at V and 5 bases at J, with 7 bases between the two ends. In nucleotides, the CDR3 is TGTGCCTGGAGACAGGGTTATGGCTACACCTTC. The encoded protein is CAWRQGYGYTF. Using reference TRBV30 and TRBJ1-2 for the parts outside the CDR3, the full variable domain is SQTIHQWPATLVQPVGSPLSLECTVEGTSNPNLYWYRQAAGRGLQLLFYSVGIGQISSEVPQNLSASRPQDRQFILSSKKLLLSDSGFYLCAWRQGYGYTFGSGTRLTVV.

The rearrangement links TRBV21-1 to TRBJ1-2; the table's D call TRBD1 went unverified against the DNA. TRBV21-1 is a listed pseudogene. This CDR3 contains 13 residues. CDR3 protein: CASSGAAFYGYTF. CDR3 in DNA: TGTGCCAGCAGCGGGGCGGCCTTTTATGGCTACACCTTC.

This sequence joins TRBV12-3 or TRBV12-4 and TRBJ1-1; D not resolved. V was trimmed by 3 bases and J by 1 base, leaving 6 bases between them. This CDR3 contains 13 residues. CDR3 nucleotides: TGTGCCAGCAGTTTGTCAGAGAACACTGAAGCTTTCTTT. This translates into CASSLSENTEAFF.